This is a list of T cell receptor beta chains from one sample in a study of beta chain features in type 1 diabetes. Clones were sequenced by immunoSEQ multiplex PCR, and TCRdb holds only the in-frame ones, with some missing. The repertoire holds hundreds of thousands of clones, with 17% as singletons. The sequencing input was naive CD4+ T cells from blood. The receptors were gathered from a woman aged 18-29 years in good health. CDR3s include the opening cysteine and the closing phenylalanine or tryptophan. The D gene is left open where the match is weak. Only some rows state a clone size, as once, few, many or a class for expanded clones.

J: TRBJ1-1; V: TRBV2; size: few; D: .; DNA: TGTGCCAGCAGTGAGGGACCCTACGGGAACACTGAAGCTTTCTTT; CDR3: CASSEGPYGNTEAFF
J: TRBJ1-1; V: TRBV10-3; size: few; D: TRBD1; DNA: TGTGCCACCCGACCGGGACAGGGGGCCACTGAAGCTTTCTTT; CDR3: CATRPGQGATEAFF
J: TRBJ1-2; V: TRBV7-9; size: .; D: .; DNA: TGTGCCAGCAGCTTGTGGACAAATCGTCACTATGGCTACACCTTC; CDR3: CASSLWTNRHYGYTF
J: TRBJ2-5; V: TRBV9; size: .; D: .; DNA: TGTGCCAGCAGCGTAGGGGTAGGGAGGACCCAGTACTTC; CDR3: CASSVGVGRTQYF
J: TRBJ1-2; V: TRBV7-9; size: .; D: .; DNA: TGTGCCAGCAGCTTGGCCGGTCGCGGCAGAGGCTACACCTTC; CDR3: CASSLAGRGRGYTF
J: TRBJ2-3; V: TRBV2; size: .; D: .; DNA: TGTGCCAGCAGTGGCGCGGGGTCTAGCTCCGATACGCAGTATTTT; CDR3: CASSGAGSSSDTQYF
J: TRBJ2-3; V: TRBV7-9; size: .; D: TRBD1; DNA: TGTGCCAGCAGCTCCCCAACCGGAACAGGGGCTAGCACAGATACGCAGTATTTT; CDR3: CASSSPTGTGASTDTQYF
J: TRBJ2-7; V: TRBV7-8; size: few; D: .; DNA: TGTGCCAGCAGCTTAGGCCCGATTGGGCCGACCATCTACGAGCAGTACTTC; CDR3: CASSLGPIGPTIYEQYF
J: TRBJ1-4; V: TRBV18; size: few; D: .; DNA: TGTGCCAGCTCACCATCGAAGGGCCTCCTTACAACTAATGAAAAACTGTTTTTT; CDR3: CASSPSKGLLTTNEKLFF
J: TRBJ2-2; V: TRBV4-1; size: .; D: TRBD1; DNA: TGCGCCAGCAGCCAAGTATCCCCAAGTCCTCCGGGACAGGGATTCACCGGGGAGCTGTTTTTT; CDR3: CASSQVSPSPPGQGFTGELFF
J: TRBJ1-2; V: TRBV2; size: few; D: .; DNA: TGTGCCAGCAGTGAAGACCAGGGGCGAACTAACTATGGCTACACCTTC; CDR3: CASSEDQGRTNYGYTF
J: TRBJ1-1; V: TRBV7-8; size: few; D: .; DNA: TGTGCCAGCAGCCCGAGGGAGACCTCCACTGAAGCTTTCTTT; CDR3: CASSPRETSTEAFF
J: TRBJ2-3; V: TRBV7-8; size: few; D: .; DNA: TGTGCCAGCAGCTTAGTTGGGACGTCCAGCACAGATACGCAGTATTTT; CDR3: CASSLVGTSSTDTQYF
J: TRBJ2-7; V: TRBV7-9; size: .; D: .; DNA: TGTGCCAGCAGCTTAGGGACCAGGACGAGGGAGCAGTACTTC; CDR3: CASSLGTRTREQYF
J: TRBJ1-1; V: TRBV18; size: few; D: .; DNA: TGTGCCAGCTCGGGAGGCGGGAACACTGAAGCTTTCTTT; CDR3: CASSGGGNTEAFF
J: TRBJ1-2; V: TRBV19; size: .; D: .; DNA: TGTGCCAGTAGTGCGCCAGGGTTCGGCTATGGCTACACCTTC; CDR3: CASSAPGFGYGYTF
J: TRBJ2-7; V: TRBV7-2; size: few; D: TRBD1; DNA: TGTGCCAGCAGCTTAAGTGGGACAGAGGCCTACGAGCAGTACTTC; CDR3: CASSLSGTEAYEQYF
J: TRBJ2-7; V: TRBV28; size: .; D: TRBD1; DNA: TGTGCCAGCAGCACATCAGGGGGCCCGGGCCACGAGCAGTACTTC; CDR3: CASSTSGGPGHEQYF
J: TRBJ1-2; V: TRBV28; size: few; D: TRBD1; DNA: TGTGCCAGCAGTTTTCGGGGCAGGGGGGACCATGGCTACACCTTC; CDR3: CASSFRGRGDHGYTF
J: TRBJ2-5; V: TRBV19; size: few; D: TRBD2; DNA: TGTGCCAGTAGTCGCCGCGGGAGGCCCCAAGAGACCCAGTACTTC; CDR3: CASSRRGRPQETQYF